These 6 T cell receptor beta chains were all obtained from the same sample, sequenced in a study of shared clonotypes between healthy human individuals. Here immunoSEQ multiplex PCR was the method, and the copy in TCRdb shows in-frame clones only, minus some. The sample holds over 2 million clones; roughly 92% are singletons and the top ten take 0.37%. Sample: naive CD4+ T cells from PBMCs. Documented subset: CD45RA+ positively selected. These receptors all come from a man between 18 and 35 years old in good health. Some clones in this sample may be carry-over from other donors' samples.

This chain links TRBV25-1 with TRBJ2-1; D is tentatively TRBD1 or TRBD2 (7 bases each). Germline CDR1 and CDR2: MGHDK and SYGVNS. This CDR3 spans 15 amino acids. V was pared by 2 bases and J by 8 bases, with 16 bases between. This CDR3 is CASSEGGLQGHEQFF. For the CDR3, the DNA is TGTGCCAGCAGTGAAGGGGGACTACAGGGGCATGAGCAGTTCTTC.

The V and J genes are TRBV19 and TRBJ1-5, with 8 positions matching TRBD1. Per the germline V gene, CDR1 is LNHDA and CDR2 is SQIVND (reference sequence). After removal of 6 bases from V and 7 bases from J, the junction contained 8 bases not matched to a gene. This CDR3 has 14 residues. The CDR3 loop reads CASRKDRGRQPQHF. Written as DNA, the CDR3 is TGTGCCAGTAGGAAAGACAGGGGACGCCAGCCCCAGCATTTT. Full variable domain (remainder filled in from reference TRBV19 and TRBJ1-5): DGGITQSPKYLFRKEGQNVTLSCEQNLNHDAMYWYRQDPGQGLRLIYYSQIVNDFQKGDIAEGYSVSREKKESFPLTVTSAQKNPTAFYLCASRKDRGRQPQHFGDGTRLSIL.

A few counts support this clone. V gene TRBV4-3 combines with J gene TRBJ1-1; D remains ambiguous. V lost 1 base and J 5 bases, leaving 8 bases between the germline ends. The CDR3 sequence is 13 residues long. CDR1 LGHNA and CDR2 YSLEER come from the germline V gene. In DNA form, the CDR3 reads TGCGCCAGCAGCCAAGGGTGGGAAACTGAAGCTTTCTTT. It specifies CASSQGWETEAFF.

The chain is built from TRBV7-3 and TRBJ2-3, with unresolved D. The ends were cut back, 4 bases at V and 3 bases at J, with 11 bases in the middle. CDR1 SGHTA and CDR2 FQGTGA come from the germline V gene. The CDR3 runs to 14 residues. This CDR3 is CASSSTGFTDTQYF. The CDR3 nucleotides are TGTGCCAGCAGCTCGACCGGGTTTACAGATACGCAGTATTTT.

This chain uses TRBV19 with TRBJ1-1, with D maybe TRBD1 (5 bases). Germline values: CDR1 LNHDA, CDR2 SQIVND (reference sequence). Trimming shortened V by 6 bases and J by 0 bases, and 14 bases separated the two germline ends. The CDR3 is 15 amino acids. Written as DNA, the CDR3 is TGTGCCAGTAGGACAGACCAGCTCATGAACACTGAAGCTTTCTTT. It encodes CASRTDQLMNTEAFF.

The chain is built from TRBV5-8 and TRBJ1-3; D possibly corresponds to TRBD1 (5 bases). The ends were cut back, 2 bases at V and 2 bases at J, with 14 bases in the middle. In germline, CDR1 is SGHTS, CDR2 YDEGEE. The CDR3 loop spans 16 amino acids. CDR3 nucleotides: TGTGCCAGCAGCTTCGGGACCCTAGCCACTGGAAACACCATATATTTT. This codes for CASSFGTLATGNTIYF. The full variable domain, completed using reference TRBV5-8 and TRBJ1-3, is EAGVTQSPTHLIKTRGQQATLRCSPISGHTSVYWYQQALGLGLQFLLWYDEGEERNRGNFPPRFSGRQFPNYSSELNVNALELEDSALYLCASSFGTLATGNTIYFGEGSWLTVV.